The 13 T cell receptor beta chains below all came from one sample that was sequenced in a study of OX40 agonist ivuxolimab in advanced cancers. Only in-frame clones appear in the TCRdb table, and some are missing; sequencing was by immunoSEQ multiplex PCR. The table includes tens of thousands of clones, 80% to 90% detected once. The specimen was CD4+ or CD8+ T cells sorted from blood, collected in a trial of the OX40 agonist ivuxolimab. Source of these receptors: an adult with an advanced solid tumor such as melanoma, head and neck, liver or kidney cancer.

The chain employs TRBV4-3 and TRBJ2-7, with D possibly matching TRBD2 (5 bases). V lost 0 bases and J lost 7, with 10 bases in between. Germline V gene sequence: CDR1 LGHNA, CDR2 YSLEER. This CDR3 region has 13 residues. CDR3 region: CASSQDGGREQYF. DNA for the CDR3: TGCGCCAGCAGCCAAGATGGCGGGCGGGAGCAGTACTTC.

This sequence joins TRBV2 and TRBJ1-6, with 9 bases that match TRBD1. Losses at the gene ends were 6 bases for V and 6 bases for J; bases not matched to a gene: 6. Germline CDR1 SNHLY, CDR2 FYNNEI. The CDR3 totals 15 residues. The CDR3: CASRGQGLGNSPLHF. For the CDR3, the DNA is TGTGCCAGCAGGGGACAGGGCCTCGGTAATTCACCCCTCCACTTT.

The J gene is TRBJ1-1, the V gene TRBV2, with a tentative D call TRBD1 (6 bases). Trimming removed 4 bases at V and 0 bases at J, with 15 bases between. CDR3 length: 16 amino acids. Per the germline V gene, CDR1 is SNHLY and CDR2 is FYNNEI. The DNA for the CDR3 is TGTGCCAGCAGTGTACAGGGCCTGCTAATGAACACTGAAGCTTTCTTT. This encodes CASSVQGLLMNTEAFF.

The chain employs TRBV4-1 and TRBJ1-4; a weak D match, TRBD1 (5 bases). The CDR3 is made up of 16 amino acids. Per the germline V gene, CDR1 is MGHRA and CDR2 is YSYEKL. V shed 4 bases and J shed 0 bases, with 12 bases lying between them. In DNA, the CDR3 is TGCGCCAGCAGCCCGAGACAGACGGCAACTAATGAAAAACTGTTTTTT. Protein: CASSPRQTATNEKLFF.

This sequence joins TRBV6-1 and TRBJ2-7; 9 nucleotides align to TRBD2. Germline loops: CDR1 MNHNS, CDR2 SASEGT. This CDR3 is built from 16 residues. J lost 2 bases, V lost 2 bases, and 7 bases had no gene match. CDR3 bases: TGTGCCAGCAGTGAATTCCCTAGCGGGATCCCCTACGAGCAGTACTTC. Encoded protein: CASSEFPSGIPYEQYF.

The chain recombines TRBV28 with TRBJ2-7, with a possible D match to TRBD1 (5 bases). The CDR3 has 14 residues. Germline V gene lookup returns CDR1 MDHEN and CDR2 SYDVKM. Trimming removed 6 bases at V and 5 bases at J, with 17 bases between. CDR3 sequence reads: CASRVGQGLNEQYF. The CDR3 DNA is TGTGCCAGCAGGGTGGGGCAGGGCTTGAACGAGCAGTACTTC.

The rearrangement links TRBV6-6 to TRBJ2-7, with 8 bases aligning to TRBD1. Trimming removed 5 bases from V and 0 bases from J; junction bases left unmatched: 6. This CDR3 has 15 amino acids. Germline assignment: CDR1 MNHNY and CDR2 SVGAGI (reference sequence). CDR3 amino acids: CASSPTGGTSYEQYF. The CDR3, as DNA: TGTGCCAGCAGTCCAACAGGGGGTACCTCCTACGAGCAGTACTTC.

The chain couples TRBV13 to TRBJ2-2, with D possibly matching TRBD2 (6 bases). The V and J ends lost 4 bases and 3 bases respectively, with 12 bases between them. The CDR3 has 15 amino acids. Looked up from germline, CDR1 is PRHDT and CDR2 is FYEKMQ (reference sequence). CDR3 nucleotides: TGTGCCAGCAGCTCGGAGGGCCATTACACCGGGGAGCTGTTTTTT. Translating gives CASSSEGHYTGELFF.

This chain connects TRBV5-4 to TRBJ2-3; a possible D gene is TRBD1 (6 bases). The V end was cut by 4 bases, the J end by 0 bases, with 12 bases between. The CDR3 contains 15 residues. Germline V lookup: CDR1 SGHNT, CDR2 YYREEE (reference sequence). CDR3 bases: TGTGCCAGCAGCAAGCCAGACAGGAGCACAGATACGCAGTATTTT. Translated: CASSKPDRSTDTQYF.

The genes are TRBV18 and TRBJ2-5; D perhaps matches TRBD2 (5 bases). Germline loops: CDR1 KGHSH, CDR2 LQKENI. This CDR3 is 13 amino acids long. V lost 5 bases, J lost 1 base, and 8 bases lay in between. The CDR3 DNA sequence: TGTGCCAGCTCATCCGGGATCCAAGAGACCCAGTACTTC. Translating gives CASSSGIQETQYF.

The rearrangement joins TRBV6-5 to TRBJ1-1; D unclear. The V gene lost 2 bases and the J gene lost 10 bases, with 11 bases spanning the gap. The CDR3 contains 12 residues. CDR1 MNHEY and CDR2 SVGAGI come from the germline V gene. The CDR3, as DNA: TGTGCCAGCAGTTACGGCTCAGGAAGAGCTTTCTTT. This translates into CASSYGSGRAFF.

For the CDR3, the DNA is TGTGCCAGCAGCGGAGCGGATAGCACAGATACGCAGTATTTT. It codes for CASSGADSTDTQYF. This chain links TRBV28 with TRBJ2-3; D is perhaps TRBD2 (5 bases). Trimming removed 6 bases at V and 0 bases at J, with 10 bases between. Germline V gene data show CDR1 as MDHEN and CDR2 as SYDVKM. This CDR3 has 14 residues. Combining the CDR3 with reference TRBV28 and TRBJ2-3 gives the whole variable domain DVKVTQSSRYLVKRTGEKVFLECVQDMDHENMFWYRQDPGLGLRLIYFSYDVKMKEKGDIPEGYSVSREKKERFSLILESASTNQTSMYLCASSGADSTDTQYFGPGTRLTVL.

The chain has TRBV7-9 and TRBJ2-7; TRBD1 matches 7 bases. Germline values: CDR1 SEHNR, CDR2 FQNEAQ (reference sequence). The V gene end was trimmed by 4 bases and the J gene end by 4 bases; junction bases not matched to a gene: 1. This CDR3 contains 12 residues. The CDR3 nucleotides read TGTGCCAGCAGCTCACAGGGGTACGAGCAGTACTTC. Protein: CASSSQGYEQYF.